Below, 6 T cell receptor beta chains from the same sample are listed, as sequenced in a study of blood T cells in healthy people across ages. A second about 7 to 12 cycle PCR used barcoded and J-beta primers. TCRdb fed the 5' RACE reads into MiXCR, producing one record per CDR3 protein. The sample has about 1,000,000 distinct CDR3 sequences; less than 50% are singletons. The sample comprised blood. These receptors were obtained from a woman aged 55-75 years in good health.

The chain combines TRBV4-2 with TRBJ2-1; TRBD1 or TRBD2 may be the D gene (5 bases each). The CDR3 loop spans 15 amino acids. Germline V lookup: CDR1 LGHNA, CDR2 YNFKEQ. V gave up 5 bases and J gave up 8 bases, with 19 bases separating them. CDR3 nucleotide sequence: TGTGCCAGCAGCGCCCGGGGCCAAGCGAGCGATGAGCAGTTCTTC. This encodes CASSARGQASDEQFF.

This clonotype appeared a few times. This chain uses TRBV9 with TRBJ1-2; D is ambiguous. The length of the CDR3 is 15 residues. Germline lookup yields CDR1 SGDLS and CDR2 YYNGEE. Trimming stripped 0 bases from V and 0 bases from J, with 9 bases between. DNA of the CDR3: TGTGCCAGCAGCGTAGCATCGGGAACTAACTATGGCTACACCTTC. Its translation: CASSVASGTNYGYTF.

This clonotype was picked up a small number of times. The J gene is TRBJ1-1, the V gene TRBV29-1, with D hard to call. Germline CDR1 is SQVTM and CDR2 is ANQGSEA. Trimming cost V 7 bases and J 4 bases, with 10 bases left between them. The CDR3 length is 11 residues. CDR3 in DNA: TGCAGCGGCGGATGGGGCACTGAAGCTTTCTTT. Translated: CSGGWGTEAFF.

The rearrangement links TRBV20-1 to TRBJ2-4, with TRBD1 as a possible D gene (5 bases). This CDR3 contains 15 residues. In germline, CDR1 is DFQATT, CDR2 SNEGSKA (reference sequence). V was trimmed by 0 bases and J by 15 bases, leaving 24 bases between them. In nucleotides, the CDR3 is TGCAGTGCTAGAGAAGGGGCGGTAACAACCTACGAGCGGTACTTC. Translating gives CSAREGAVTTYERYF.

This clonotype was recorded a few times. V and J are TRBV11-1 and TRBJ2-7, with 7 bases matching TRBD1. This CDR3 has 13 residues. The V and J ends lost 1 base and 7 bases, in that order; junction bases with no gene match: 4. CDR1 SGHAT and CDR2 FQDESV come from the germline V gene (reference sequence). The CDR3 nucleotides read TGTGCCAGCAGCTTAGGGGACAGAAGGGAGCAGTACTTC. Protein sequence: CASSLGDRREQYF.

Only one count was recorded for this clonotype. This sequence joins TRBV20-1 and TRBJ1-1; 11 nucleotides line up with TRBD1. Trimming at V came to 3 bases and at J to 4 bases, leaving 7 bases not matched to a gene. CDR1 and CDR2 from the germline V gene are DFQATT and SNEGSKA (reference sequence). The CDR3 loop spans 15 amino acids. The CDR3 reads CSASAQGTGGTEAFF. For the CDR3, the DNA is TGCAGTGCTAGTGCCCAAGGGACAGGGGGCACTGAAGCTTTCTTT.